Included here is one TCR beta chain sequence, with context. The antigen is undetermined. This specimen belongs to a study of cytomegalovirus exposure and HLA in healthy donors. Study-wide findings and caveats: TCR beta V- and J-gene trimming was later associated with a missense DCLRE1C variant. Accurate prediction of HLA-A and HLA-B alleles (for most subjects) was reportedly achieved from TCR beta sequences. A later analysis showed TCR association rates differing by HLA locus, peaking at DRB1 and lowest at HLA-C. Among donors in an Asian-associated ancestry cluster, a later analysis reportedly found fewer N-insertions than the approximately 670-donor mean.

The germline CDR1 and CDR2 sequences are SGHRS and YFSETQ. V was pared by 2 bases and J by 5 bases, with 12 bases between. The CDR3 is made up of 14 amino acids. The PCR used 60 Vbeta and 13 Jbeta primers. The table came from immunoSEQ multiplex PCR; TCRdb's copy has only in-frame clones and leaves some out. Recorded here are around 150,000 clones; the top ten clones represent 2% to 3%. This receptor was identified in a middle-aged man in good health and CMV-seronegative. The sample consisted of PBMCs. The chain recombines TRBV5-1 with TRBJ2-3, with D possibly matching TRBD1 (6 bases). The CDR3 DNA reads TGCGCCAGCAGCTTAAACAGGGCTGAAGATACGCAGTATTTT. Its translation: CASSLNRAEDTQYF.